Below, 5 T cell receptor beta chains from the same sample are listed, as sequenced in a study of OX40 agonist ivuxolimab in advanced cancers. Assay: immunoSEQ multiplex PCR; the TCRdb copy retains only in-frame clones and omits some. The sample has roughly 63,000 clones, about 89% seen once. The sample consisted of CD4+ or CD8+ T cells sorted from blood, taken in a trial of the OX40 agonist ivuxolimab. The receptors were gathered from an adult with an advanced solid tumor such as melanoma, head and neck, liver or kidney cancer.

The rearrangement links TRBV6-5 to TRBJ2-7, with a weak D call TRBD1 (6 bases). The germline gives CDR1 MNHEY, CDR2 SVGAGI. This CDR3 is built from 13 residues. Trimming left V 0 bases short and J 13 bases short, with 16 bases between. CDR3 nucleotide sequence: TGTGCCAGCAGTTACTCCAGGGACACGACTCTCTACTTC. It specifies CASSYSRDTTLYF.

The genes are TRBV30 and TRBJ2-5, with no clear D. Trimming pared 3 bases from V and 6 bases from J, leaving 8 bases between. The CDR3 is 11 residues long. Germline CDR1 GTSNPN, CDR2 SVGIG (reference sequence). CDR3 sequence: CAWRLGQTQYF. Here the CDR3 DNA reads TGTGCCTGGAGATTAGGGCAGACCCAGTACTTC.

DNA of the CDR3: TGTGCCAGCAGCCAAGTCGCGACAAGCACCGGGGAGCTGTTTTTT. Protein product: CASSQVATSTGELFF. The gene calls are TRBV4-2 and TRBJ2-2, with D unclear. CDR1 is LGHNA, CDR2 YNFKEQ, per germline. V lost 1 base and J 4 bases, leaving 10 bases between the germline ends. The CDR3 consists of 15 residues.

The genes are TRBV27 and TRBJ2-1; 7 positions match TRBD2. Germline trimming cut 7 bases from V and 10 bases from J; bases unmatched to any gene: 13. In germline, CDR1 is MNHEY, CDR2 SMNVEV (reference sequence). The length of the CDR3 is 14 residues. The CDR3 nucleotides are TGTGCCAGCAAGATCGGGACTACTTCATGGGAGCAGTTCTTC. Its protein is CASKIGTTSWEQFF.

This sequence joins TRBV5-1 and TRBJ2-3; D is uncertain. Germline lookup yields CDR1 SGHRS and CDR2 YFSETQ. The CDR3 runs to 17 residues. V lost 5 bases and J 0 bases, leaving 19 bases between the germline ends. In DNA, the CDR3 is TGCGCCAGCAGTTCTATCCAAGCACTAACTAGCACAGATACGCAGTATTTT. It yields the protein CASSSIQALTSTDTQYF.